The clone carrying this T cell receptor beta chain was found many times. Its specificity is unknown. The data originate from a study of T cell repertoires in cytomegalovirus infection. Germline V CDR1 and CDR2: SEHNR, FQNEAQ (reference sequence). Trimming removed 2 bases from V and 2 bases from J, with 6 bases in between. CDR3 length: 13 amino acids. TCRdb re-derived calls from the reads in MiXCR, one entry per CDR3 protein. The profile shows tens of thousands of distinct CDR3 sequences, about 24% of them singletons. The chain employs TRBV7-9 and TRBJ2-5; TRBD2 might be the D (6 bases). The source material was CD8+ T cells from cultured PBMCs, sampled from culture after CMV antigen stimulation. The receptor's source is a human donor in good health (CMV status not recorded). Some clones in this sample may be carry-over from other donors' samples. The CDR3 DNA is TGTGCCAGCAGCTTACGGGGGCAAGAGACCCAGTACTTC. It codes for CASSLRGQETQYF.